This TCR beta chain originates from a study of STAT5B mutations in CD4+ large granular lymphocyte leukemia. Overall study results and limits: About 25% of private leukemic clonotypes occurred rarely in other patients' non-leukemic repertoires.

Sequenced by immunoSEQ multiplex PCR; TCRdb stores in-frame clones only, minus some. The sample shows about 31,000 clones, around 70% of them seen only once. Germline V gene lookup returns CDR1 SNHLY and CDR2 FYNNEI. The CDR3 extends over 18 amino acids. J gave up 0 bases and V 8 bases, and 18 bases lay outside the gene matches. Regarding this clone: No antigen is known for it.

The sequence was obtained from a human donor in good health. The source material was CD4+ T cells from blood buffy coats. The chain links TRBV2 to TRBJ2-5, with 7 bases that match TRBD2. Here the CDR3 DNA reads TGTGCCAGCCTAGCAGTGGCTAGCGGAGTGGGGTACCAAGAGACCCAGTACTTC. It translates to CASLAVASGVGYQETQYF.